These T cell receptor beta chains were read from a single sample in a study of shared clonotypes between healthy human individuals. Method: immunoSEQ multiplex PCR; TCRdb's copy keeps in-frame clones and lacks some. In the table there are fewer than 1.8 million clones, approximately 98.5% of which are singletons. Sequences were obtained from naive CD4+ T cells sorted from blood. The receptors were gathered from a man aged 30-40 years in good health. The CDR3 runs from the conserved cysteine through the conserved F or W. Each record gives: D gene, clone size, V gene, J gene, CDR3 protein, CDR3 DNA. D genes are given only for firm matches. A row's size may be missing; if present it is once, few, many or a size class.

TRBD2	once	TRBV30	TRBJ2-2	CAWSQREGLNTGELFF	TGTGCCTGGAGCCAGCGGGAGGGCCTGAACACCGGGGAGCTGTTTTTT
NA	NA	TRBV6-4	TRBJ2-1	CASSVSGTPVGHEQFF	TGTGCCAGCAGTGTGTCCGGGACTCCGGTGGGCCATGAGCAGTTCTTC
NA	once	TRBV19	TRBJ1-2	CASSALGNYGYTF	TGTGCCAGTAGTGCGCTGGGTAACTATGGCTACACCTTC
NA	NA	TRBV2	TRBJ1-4	CASSLPGGSGEKLFF	TGTGCCAGCAGCCTCCCGGGAGGGTCTGGTGAAAAACTGTTTTTT
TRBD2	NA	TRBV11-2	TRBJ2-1	CASSLGGLAGGPHNEQFF	TGTGCCAGCAGCTTAGGGGGACTAGCGGGAGGGCCCCACAATGAGCAGTTCTTC
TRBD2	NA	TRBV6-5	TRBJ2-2	CASNPGGSVFGELFF	TGTGCCAGCAATCCGGGCGGGAGTGTATTCGGGGAGCTGTTTTTT
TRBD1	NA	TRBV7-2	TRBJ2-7	CASSQQGQGVREQYF	TGTGCCAGCAGCCAACAGGGACAGGGAGTAAGGGAGCAGTACTTC
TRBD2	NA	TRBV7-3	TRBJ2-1	CASSLRLAGGGEQFF	TGTGCCAGCAGCCTAAGACTAGCGGGAGGTGGGGAGCAGTTCTTC
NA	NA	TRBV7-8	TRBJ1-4	CASSAVTREVSEKLFF	TGTGCCAGCAGCGCAGTGACCAGGGAGGTATCTGAAAAACTGTTTTTT
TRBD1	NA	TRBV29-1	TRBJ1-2	CSVVGGQIDGYTF	TGCAGCGTTGTAGGGGGACAGATTGATGGCTACACCTTC
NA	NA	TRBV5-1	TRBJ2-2	CASRPTTNTGELFF	TGCGCCAGCCGCCCTACCACGAACACCGGGGAGCTGTTTTTT
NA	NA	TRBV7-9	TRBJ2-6	CASSPKMSGANVLTF	TGTGCCAGCAGCCCCAAGATGTCTGGGGCCAACGTCCTGACTTTC
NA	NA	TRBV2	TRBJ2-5	CASRTTDGNQETQYF	TGTGCCAGCAGGACAACAGACGGTAACCAAGAGACCCAGTACTTC
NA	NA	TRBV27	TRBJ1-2	CASSLTGRNTDGYTF	TGTGCCAGCAGTTTAACGGGCAGAAACACGGATGGCTACACCTTC
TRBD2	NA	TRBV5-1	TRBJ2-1	CASSASGTSGSQFYNEQFF	TGCGCCAGCAGCGCCTCCGGGACTAGCGGGAGTCAGTTCTACAATGAGCAGTTCTTC